One sample yielded the 18 T cell receptor beta chains listed below, sequenced in a study of T-cell reconstitution after alpha-beta-depleted transplantation in children. The TCRbeta library incorporated unique molecular identifiers. MiXCR was run by TCRdb on the PCR reads, yielding one entry per CDR3 protein. In the table there are around 600,000 distinct CDR3 sequences, roughly 15% of which are singletons. Sample: PBMCs from the stem cell graft donor, taken from the stem cell graft. The receptors originated from a human donor who donated a stem cell graft to a child with acute myeloid leukemia.

Ten or more counts support this clonotype. The chain uses TRBV29-1 and TRBJ1-5; 7 nucleotides line up with TRBD1. V gave up 7 bases and J gave up 0 bases; unmatched junction bases: 6. Germline CDR1 and CDR2: SQVTM and ANQGSEA. The CDR3 runs 14 residues. DNA for the CDR3: TGCAGCGGGACCGGGACAGTTAGCAATCAGCCCCAGCATTTT. It encodes CSGTGTVSNQPQHF. The full variable domain, completed using reference TRBV29-1 and TRBJ1-5, is SAVISQKPSRDICQRGTSLTIQCQVDSQVTMMFWYRQQPGQSLTLIATANQGSEATYESGFVIDKFPISRPNLTFSTLTVSNMSPEDSSIYLCSGTGTVSNQPQHFGDGTRLSIL.

V gene TRBV5-6 combines with J gene TRBJ2-2; D gene uncertain. Trimming stripped 2 bases from V and 4 bases from J, with 9 bases between. Looked up from germline, CDR1 is SGHDT and CDR2 is YYEEEE. The CDR3 totals 14 residues. In DNA form, the CDR3 reads TGTGCCAGCAGCTTCGCGAGTCCCACCGGGGAGCTGTTTTTT. Translated, it gives CASSFASPTGELFF.

The rearrangement links TRBV30 to TRBJ2-5; weak D call: TRBD1 (5 bases). Trimming took 0 bases from V and 5 from J, leaving 10 bases between them. Germline CDR1 is GTSNPN and CDR2 is SVGIG (reference sequence). The CDR3 sequence is 13 residues long. The CDR3 here is CAWSVGAVETQYF. CDR3 bases: TGTGCCTGGAGTGTAGGGGCAGTTGAGACCCAGTACTTC.

This clonotype was seen a handful of times. The V call is TRBV7-2, the J call TRBJ2-5, with D hard to call. The CDR3 has 15 amino acids. Trimming took 0 bases from V and 4 from J, leaving 12 bases between them. Germline lookup yields CDR1 SGHTA and CDR2 FQGNSA. CDR3 residues: CASSLANTPGETQYF. For the CDR3, the DNA is TGTGCCAGCAGCTTAGCCAACACCCCGGGAGAGACCCAGTACTTC.

This clonotype has only a few counts. The chain joins TRBV9 to TRBJ1-2; the D gene is possibly TRBD1 (6 bases). V was cut by 3 bases and J by 2 bases, with 17 bases left in between. Germline CDR1 SGDLS, CDR2 YYNGEE. This CDR3 has 16 residues. The CDR3 spells CASSEGQKGSNYGYTF. CDR3 in DNA: TGTGCCAGCAGCGAAGGACAGAAGGGGTCGAACTATGGCTACACCTTC.

The chain combines TRBV20-1 with TRBJ2-4; D may be TRBD2 (6 bases). This CDR3 has 15 amino acids. CDR1 DFQATT and CDR2 SNEGSKA come from the germline V gene (reference sequence). Trimming stripped 0 bases from V and 0 bases from J, with 9 bases between. The CDR3 region is CSARDQGLAKNIQYF. CDR3 nucleotide sequence: TGCAGTGCTAGAGATCAGGGACTAGCCAAAAACATTCAGTACTTC.

This clonotype was seen ten or more times. This chain uses TRBV20-1 with TRBJ1-1; 10 nucleotides align to TRBD1. The CDR3 consists of 13 residues. Trimming removed 5 bases from V and 5 bases from J; junction bases left unmatched: 5. Germline values: CDR1 DFQATT, CDR2 SNEGSKA (reference sequence). CDR3 sequence reads: CSASPGQGTEAFF. The CDR3 DNA sequence: TGCAGTGCTTCTCCGGGACAGGGGACTGAAGCTTTCTTT.

This clonotype came up many times. The chain is built from TRBV7-2 and TRBJ2-5, with D perhaps matching TRBD2 (5 bases). The V end was cut by 1 base, the J end by 2 bases, with 11 bases between. CDR1 is SGHTA and CDR2 is FQGNSA in the germline V gene. The CDR3 has 15 amino acids. The CDR3 nucleotides are TGTGCCAGCAGCTTAGGGGTCGGGATACAAGAGACCCAGTACTTC. Protein sequence: CASSLGVGIQETQYF.

Many counts were recorded for this clonotype. The chain is built from TRBV20-1 and TRBJ2-4; D gene uncertain. This CDR3 contains 14 residues. Trimming stripped 5 bases from V and 0 bases from J, with 11 bases between. Germline V gene data show CDR1 as DFQATT and CDR2 as SNEGSKA (reference sequence). CDR3 amino acids: CSASPPGAKNIQYF. The CDR3 nucleotides are TGCAGTGCTTCTCCCCCGGGAGCCAAAAACATTCAGTACTTC.

This clonotype was seen many times. This chain connects TRBV20-1 to TRBJ1-5; no firm D call. The CDR3 is 12 residues long. Germline-derived CDR1 and CDR2 are DFQATT and SNEGSKA (reference sequence). Trimming removed 1 base from V and 5 bases from J, with 6 bases in between. The CDR3 region is CSARAPDQPQHF. The DNA of the CDR3 is TGCAGTGCTAGAGCCCCCGATCAGCCCCAGCATTTT.

The V call is TRBV18, the J call TRBJ2-1, with D maybe TRBD2 (6 bases). Germline V CDR1 and CDR2: KGHSH, LQKENI. V was shortened by 5 bases and J by 8 bases, with 19 bases between the two germline ends. The CDR3 runs 15 residues. CDR3 sequence reads: CASSIRDSRGYEQFF. For the CDR3, the DNA is TGTGCCAGCTCAATTCGGGACTCCCGAGGCTATGAGCAGTTCTTC.

This clonotype was observed at least ten times. This chain uses TRBV29-1 with TRBJ2-2; D unclear. This CDR3 is built from 13 residues. Between the trimmed V and J ends, which lost 6 bases and 2 bases, there was a span of 10 bases. Germline V gives CDR1 SQVTM, CDR2 ANQGSEA. This CDR3 is CSVLRINTGELFF. The CDR3 DNA follows: TGCAGCGTCCTCAGGATCAACACCGGGGAGCTGTTTTTT.

The table lists this clonotype with many counts. The rearrangement uses TRBV20-1 and TRBJ1-2; perhaps TRBD1 as D (5 bases). Germline CDR1 reads DFQATT; CDR2 reads SNEGSKA (reference sequence). This CDR3 has 12 residues. Trimming removed 3 bases at V and 4 bases at J, with 9 bases between. CDR3 in amino acids: CSARPTVYGYTF. CDR3 in DNA: TGCAGTGCTAGGCCGACAGTCTATGGCTACACCTTC.

Ten or more counts support this clonotype. The genes are TRBV7-2 and TRBJ2-7, with D unclear. CDR1 is SGHTA, CDR2 FQGNSA, per germline. The CDR3 length is 15 residues. The V gene lost 2 bases and the J gene lost 1 base, with 12 bases spanning the gap. This CDR3 reads CASSLSDGPSYEQYF. CDR3 coding DNA: TGTGCCAGCAGCTTAAGCGACGGCCCATCCTACGAGCAGTACTTC.

This clonotype was seen at least ten times. The rearrangement joins TRBV20-1 to TRBJ1-1, with 8 bases matching TRBD1. J was trimmed by 8 bases and V by 2 bases; bases with no gene match: 4. The CDR3 is made up of 12 amino acids. CDR1 and CDR2 from the germline V gene are DFQATT and SNEGSKA (reference sequence). The CDR3 DNA sequence: TGCAGTGCTAGAAGGACAGGGAAAGAAGCTTTCTTT. This sequence encodes CSARRTGKEAFF.

V usage is TRBV11-1 and J usage is TRBJ1-5; 7 positions agree with TRBD1. Trimming removed 4 bases from V and 5 bases from J; junction bases left unmatched: 14. Per the germline V gene, CDR1 is SGHAT and CDR2 is FQDESV (reference sequence). The CDR3 is made up of 17 amino acids. The CDR3 DNA reads as TGTGCCAGCAGCTCCCAAGGGGGCGCATGGGAAGATCAGCCCCAGCATTTT. It codes for CASSSQGGAWEDQPQHF.

This clonotype has only a few counts. This chain links TRBV28 with TRBJ2-3, with TRBD2 matching over 11 bases. The CDR3 runs to 16 residues. Germline assignment: CDR1 MDHEN and CDR2 SYDVKM. V was clipped by 6 bases and J by 3 bases; unmatched bases: 8. The CDR3 protein is CASRLQGLAETDTQYF. The CDR3 DNA is TGTGCCAGCAGACTCCAGGGACTAGCGGAAACAGATACGCAGTATTTT.

This clonotype was seen ten or more times. This chain joins TRBV24-1 and TRBJ2-1; 7 bases line up with TRBD2. The junction had 4 bases not matched to a gene; V was cut back by 9 bases and J by 3 bases. CDR1 KGHDR and CDR2 SFDVKD come from the germline V gene. The CDR3 loop spans 13 amino acids. CDR3 protein: CATAGDFYNEQFF. Written as DNA, the CDR3 is TGTGCCACCGCGGGGGACTTCTACAATGAGCAGTTCTTC.